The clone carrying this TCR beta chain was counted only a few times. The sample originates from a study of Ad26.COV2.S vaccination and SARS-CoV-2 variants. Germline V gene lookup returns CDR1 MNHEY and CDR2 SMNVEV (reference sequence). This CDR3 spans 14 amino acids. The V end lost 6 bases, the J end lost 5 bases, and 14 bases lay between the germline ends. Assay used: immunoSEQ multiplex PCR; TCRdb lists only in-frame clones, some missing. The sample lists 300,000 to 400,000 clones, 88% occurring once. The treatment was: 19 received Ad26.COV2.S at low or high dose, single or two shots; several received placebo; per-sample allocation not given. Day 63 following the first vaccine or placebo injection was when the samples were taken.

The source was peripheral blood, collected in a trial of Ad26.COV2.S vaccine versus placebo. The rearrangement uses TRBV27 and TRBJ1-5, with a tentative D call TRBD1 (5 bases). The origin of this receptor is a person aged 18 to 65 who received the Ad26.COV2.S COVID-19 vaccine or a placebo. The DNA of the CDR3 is TGTGCCAGCAGATACAGGACTCAACATCAGCCCCAGCATTTT. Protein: CASRYRTQHQPQHF.